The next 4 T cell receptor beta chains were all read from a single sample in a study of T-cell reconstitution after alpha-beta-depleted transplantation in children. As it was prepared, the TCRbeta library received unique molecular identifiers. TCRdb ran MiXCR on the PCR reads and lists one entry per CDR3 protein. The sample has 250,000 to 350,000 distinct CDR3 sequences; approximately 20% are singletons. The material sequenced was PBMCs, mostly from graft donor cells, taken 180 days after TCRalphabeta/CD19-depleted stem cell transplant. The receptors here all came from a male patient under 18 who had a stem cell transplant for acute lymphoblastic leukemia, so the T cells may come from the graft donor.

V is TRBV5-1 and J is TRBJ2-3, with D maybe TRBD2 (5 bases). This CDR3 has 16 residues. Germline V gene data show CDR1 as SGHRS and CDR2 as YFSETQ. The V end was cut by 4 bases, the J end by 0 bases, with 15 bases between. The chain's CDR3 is CASSTWRVGSTDTQYF. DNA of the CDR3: TGCGCCAGCAGCACCTGGCGGGTTGGCAGCACAGATACGCAGTATTTT.

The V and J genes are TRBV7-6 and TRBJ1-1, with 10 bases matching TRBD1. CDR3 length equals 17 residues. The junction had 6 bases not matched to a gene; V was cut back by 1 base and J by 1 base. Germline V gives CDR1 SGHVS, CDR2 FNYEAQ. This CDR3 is CASSLGQGALGNTEAFF. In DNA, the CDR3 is TGTGCCAGCAGCTTAGGACAGGGGGCGCTTGGGAACACTGAAGCTTTCTTT.

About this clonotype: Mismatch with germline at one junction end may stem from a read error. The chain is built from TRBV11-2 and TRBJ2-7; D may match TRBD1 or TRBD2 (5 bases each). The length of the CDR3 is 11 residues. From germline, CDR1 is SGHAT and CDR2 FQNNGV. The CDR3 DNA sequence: TGTGCCAGCAGCCCCGGGACCGAGATACTCTTC. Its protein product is CASSPGTEILF. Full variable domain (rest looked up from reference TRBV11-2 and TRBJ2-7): EAGVAQSPRYKIIEKRQSVAFWCNPISGHATLYWYQQILGQGPKLLIQFQNNGVVDDSQLPKDRFSAERLKGVDSTLKIQPAKLEDSAVYLCASSPGTEILFGPGTRLTVT.

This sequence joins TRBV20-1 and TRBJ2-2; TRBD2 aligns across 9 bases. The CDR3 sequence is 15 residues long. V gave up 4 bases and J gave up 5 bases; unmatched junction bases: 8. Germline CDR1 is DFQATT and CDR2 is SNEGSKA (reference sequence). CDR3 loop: CSATTSGPITGELFF. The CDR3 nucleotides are TGCAGTGCTACGACTAGCGGACCAATTACCGGGGAGCTGTTTTTT.